Shown below are 20 T cell receptor beta chains from a single sample sequenced in a study of T cells in Graves' hyperthyroidism and ophthalmopathy. TCR beta CDR3 region amplification was performed from RNA transcripts. The TCR CDR3 was amplified in a first-round RT-PCR using the HTBI primer set. TCRdb re-derived calls from the multiplex PCR reads in MiXCR, one entry per CDR3 protein. The sample yields just over 550,000 distinct CDR3 sequences, approximately 44% seen once. The sample consisted of peripheral blood or thyroid tissue (not recorded which). The receptors were gathered from a woman aged 18-29 years with Graves' hyperthyroidism.

The CDR3 coding sequence is TGCAGCGTTGAAACGGGGAACTTCCCCCCCTATGGCTACACCTTC. Protein product: CSVETGNFPPYGYTF. The chain uses TRBV29-1 and TRBJ1-2; D unresolved. The germline V gene has CDR1 SQVTM and CDR2 ANQGSEA. The CDR3 covers 15 residues. V lost 2 bases and J 4 bases, leaving 17 bases between the germline ends.

The sample holds many counts of this clonotype. The chain recombines TRBV29-1 with TRBJ2-5; D is possibly TRBD2 (6 bases). The CDR3 has 13 amino acids. Trimming stripped 4 bases from V and 2 bases from J, with 11 bases between. Germline V gene data show CDR1 as SQVTM and CDR2 as ANQGSEA. The CDR3 sequence is CSVATGTQETQYF. DNA of the CDR3: TGCAGCGTTGCCACGGGGACTCAAGAGACCCAGTACTTC.

At least ten counts were recorded for this clonotype. The rearrangement joins TRBV20-1 to TRBJ1-6; tentatively, D is TRBD1 (5 bases). V lost 5 bases, J lost 9 bases, and 11 bases lay in between. Germline V gives CDR1 DFQATT, CDR2 SNEGSKA (reference sequence). CDR3 length: 12 amino acids. The CDR3 is CSAQARGSPLHF. Here the CDR3 DNA reads TGCAGTGCTCAGGCTAGGGGTTCACCCCTCCACTTT.

The rearrangement joins TRBV10-3 to TRBJ2-5; 8 bases are a match to TRBD2. V shed 10 bases and J 0 bases; nucleotides not matched to a gene: 4. CDR3 size: 13 residues. Looked up from germline, CDR1 is ENHRY and CDR2 is SYGVKD. CDR3 coding DNA: TGTGCCAGCGAAGCGGGGGACCAAGAGACCCAGTACTTC. Translating gives CASEAGDQETQYF.

This clonotype was counted between two and nine times. This chain connects TRBV9 to TRBJ1-6; 8 bases map to TRBD1. Germline assignment: CDR1 SGDLS and CDR2 YYNGEE. This CDR3 spans 15 amino acids. Trimming removed 1 base from V and 8 bases from J; junction bases left unmatched: 5. The CDR3, as DNA: TGTGCCAGCAGCGTAAGAGGACAGGGAGATTCACCCCTCCACTTT. The encoded protein is CASSVRGQGDSPLHF.

The chain is built from TRBV4-3 and TRBJ2-5, with no clear D. Germline V gene sequence: CDR1 LGHNA, CDR2 YSLEER. The length of the CDR3 is 13 residues. Trimming cost V 0 bases and J 5 bases, with 7 bases left between them. CDR3 loop: CASSQDAWETQYF. The DNA of the CDR3 is TGCGCCAGCAGCCAAGATGCTTGGGAGACCCAGTACTTC.

The chain is built from TRBV7-2 and TRBJ2-3; perhaps TRBD2 as D (6 bases). The CDR3 sequence is 16 residues long. Germline lookup yields CDR1 SGHTA and CDR2 FQGNSA. V was shortened by 3 bases and J by 4 bases, with 17 bases between the two germline ends. CDR3 amino acids: CASSFMAGPGADTQYF. The CDR3 nucleotides read TGTGCCAGCAGCTTTATGGCGGGACCAGGCGCAGATACGCAGTATTTT.

Points on this clonotype: The junction does not match germline at one end; this may be a read error. The rearrangement joins TRBV25-1 to TRBJ2-5; possible D gene TRBD2, 7 bases. The V gene's germline CDR1 is MGHDK and CDR2 SYGVNS. The CDR3 loop spans 17 amino acids. The CDR3 DNA is TGTGCCACCAGTGAAAACCTCGGGGGGCAGTACCAAGAGACCCAGTACTTC. It yields the protein CATSENLGGQYQETQYF.

As DNA, the CDR3 is TGTGCCAGCAGCCTACAGGGAAAAGCTTTCTTT. It yields the protein CASSLQGKAFF. The chain uses TRBV9 and TRBJ1-1, with D perhaps TRBD1 (6 bases). The V gene lost 4 bases and the J gene lost 9 bases, with 10 bases spanning the gap. The length of the CDR3 is 11 residues. Germline CDR1 reads SGDLS; CDR2 reads YYNGEE.

The gene calls are TRBV7-9 and TRBJ2-7; TRBD1 matches 10 bases. Germline assignment: CDR1 SEHNR and CDR2 FQNEAQ (reference sequence). V shed 5 bases, J shed 3 bases, and the junction held 4 bases outside the gene matches. The CDR3 contains 14 residues. For the CDR3, the DNA is TGTGCCAGCAGCAGGGACAGGGGATACTACGAGCAGTACTTC. Translation: CASSRDRGYYEQYF.

This clonotype was found many times. The chain links TRBV2 to TRBJ1-2, with D possibly being TRBD1 (6 bases). This CDR3 has 11 residues. Deletions cut 8 bases from V and 8 bases from J, with 12 bases between. Looked up from germline, CDR1 is SNHLY and CDR2 is FYNNEI. The CDR3 is CASGGALGYTF. CDR3 nucleotides: TGTGCCAGCGGGGGCGCATTAGGCTACACCTTC.

This clonotype was observed at least ten times. The V gene is TRBV29-1, the J gene TRBJ2-7; no reliable D call. V was shortened by 4 bases and J by 1 base, with 8 bases between the two germline ends. The CDR3 contains 12 residues. The V gene's germline CDR1 is SQVTM and CDR2 ANQGSEA. CDR3 in amino acids: CSVVGNSYEQYF. In DNA form, the CDR3 reads TGCAGCGTTGTGGGCAATTCCTACGAGCAGTACTTC.

As regards this clonotype: This CDR3 is missing its conserved last phenylalanine or tryptophan, likely due to a read error. No DNA is shown, since the ends of the CDR3 on it are uncertain; the CDR3 is the one TCRdb lists. This CDR3 reads CAIGGDEY. This rearrangement joins TRBV10-3 to TRBJ1-4. Counting both end residues, the CDR3 totals 8 amino acids. In germline, CDR1 is ENHRY, CDR2 SYGVKD.

The rearrangement uses TRBV19 and TRBJ1-5; TRBD1 might be the D (5 bases). Per germline, CDR1 LNHDA and CDR2 SQIVND (reference sequence). Trimming left V 6 bases short and J 0 bases short, with 15 bases between. The CDR3 totals 16 residues. The CDR3: CASSLRQGYSNQPQHF. CDR3 nucleotides: TGTGCCAGTAGCCTAAGGCAGGGCTATAGCAATCAGCCCCAGCATTTT.

Note on this clonotype: No conserved phenylalanine or tryptophan ends this CDR3, so it is likely a read error. The chain is built from TRBV7-8 and TRBJ1-5, with D uncertain. This CDR3 region has 14 residues. Trimming removed 1 base from V and 2 bases from J, with 6 bases in between. Looked up from germline, CDR1 is SGHVS and CDR2 is FQNEAQ. Written as DNA, the CDR3 is TGTGCCAGCAGCTTAGTGGGAGGCAATCAGCCCCAGCATTCT. Its translation is CASSLVGGNQPQHS.

This clonotype has only a few counts. The chain has TRBV7-2 and TRBJ2-3; no definite D call. Germline V gene sequence: CDR1 SGHTA, CDR2 FQGNSA. The V and J ends lost 5 bases and 6 bases respectively, with 9 bases between them. This CDR3 region has 12 residues. The chain's CDR3 is CASSVEGDTQYF. CDR3 in DNA: TGTGCCAGCAGCGTTGAAGGCGATACGCAGTATTTT. Full variable domain (outside the CDR3, taken from reference TRBV7-2 and TRBJ2-3): GAGVSQSPSNKVTEKGKDVELRCDPISGHTALYWYRQSLGQGLEFLIYFQGNSAPDKSGLPSDRFSAERTGGSVSTLTIQRTQQEDSAVYLCASSVEGDTQYFGPGTRLTVL.

This chain joins TRBV7-9 and TRBJ2-7, with 9 nucleotides matching TRBD1. The CDR3 sequence is 14 residues long. With V trimmed by 6 bases and J by 5 bases, 8 bases remained unmatched. Germline values: CDR1 SEHNR, CDR2 FQNEAQ (reference sequence). CDR3 residues: CASRLGTGSDEQYF. As DNA, the CDR3 is TGTGCCAGCAGACTCGGGACAGGGTCCGACGAGCAGTACTTC.

This sequence joins TRBV11-1 and TRBJ1-4; 8 bases are a match to TRBD1. V shed 5 bases and J 7 bases; nucleotides not matched to a gene: 6. This CDR3 is 14 amino acids long. Germline V gene sequence: CDR1 SGHAT, CDR2 FQDESV (reference sequence). Here the CDR3 DNA reads TGTGCCAGCAGCCCCTCGCAGGGGGCTGAAAAACTGTTTTTT. As protein: CASSPSQGAEKLFF.

The rearrangement joins TRBV9 to TRBJ1-2, with TRBD1 identical over 10 bases. The V and J ends lost 0 bases and 7 bases, in that order; junction bases with no gene match: 12. This CDR3 spans 17 amino acids. Germline values: CDR1 SGDLS, CDR2 YYNGEE. CDR3 sequence: CASSVVPGGTGVVGYTF. CDR3 in DNA: TGTGCCAGCAGCGTAGTTCCCGGCGGGACAGGGGTTGTTGGCTACACCTTC.

This clonotype was seen at least ten times. The rearrangement links TRBV25-1 to TRBJ1-2; no clear D. V was trimmed by 2 bases and J by 2 bases, leaving 9 bases between them. There are 14 residues in the CDR3. The germline CDR1 and CDR2 sequences are MGHDK and SYGVNS. The CDR3 region has the DNA TGTGCCAGCAGTGAAGATGGCACCAACTATGGCTACACCTTC. Residues: CASSEDGTNYGYTF.